The 24 T cell receptor beta chains below come from one sample, sequenced in a study of cytomegalovirus exposure and HLA in healthy donors. The PCR made use of 60 Vbeta and 13 Jbeta primers. Profiling relied on immunoSEQ multiplex PCR, and the TCRdb table lists in-frame clones only, not all of them. The data hold 90,000 to 120,000 clones, with over 9% observed a single time. Sequenced material: PBMCs. These receptors all stem from a man aged 35 to 55 in good health and CMV-seropositive.

The V and J genes are TRBV4-1 and TRBJ1-2, with 7 bases aligning to TRBD1. The V segment lost 4 bases and the J segment 6 bases; nucleotides outside the gene matches: 11. CDR1 MGHRA and CDR2 YSYEKL come from the germline V gene. The CDR3 is 15 residues long. Here the CDR3 reads CASSPYRGKGDGYTF. As DNA, the CDR3 is TGCGCCAGCAGCCCCTACAGGGGTAAGGGTGATGGCTACACCTTC.

This clone has just a few counts. This rearrangement joins TRBV19 to TRBJ1-5; 7 nucleotides match TRBD1. Germline V gene data show CDR1 as LNHDA and CDR2 as SQIVND (reference sequence). CDR3 length: 15 amino acids. The V segment lost 2 bases and the J segment 3 bases; nucleotides outside the gene matches: 4. As DNA, the CDR3 is TGTGCCAGTAGTATAAGGGGGCAGGACAATCAGCCCCAGCATTTT. This encodes CASSIRGQDNQPQHF.

V gene TRBV5-1 combines with J gene TRBJ2-1; a weak D match, TRBD2 (5 bases). V lost 4 bases and J lost 3, with 5 bases in between. Germline values: CDR1 SGHRS, CDR2 YFSETQ. This CDR3 is 12 amino acids long. CDR3 protein: CASSRDYNEQFF. The CDR3 coding sequence is TGCGCCAGCAGCCGGGACTACAATGAGCAGTTCTTC. Together with reference TRBV5-1 and TRBJ2-1, the CDR3 gives the full variable domain: KAGVTQTPRYLIKTRGQQVTLSCSPISGHRSVSWYQQTPGQGLQFLFEYFSETQRNKGNFPGRFSGRQFSNSRSEMNVSTLELGDSALYLCASSRDYNEQFFGPGTRLTVL.

This chain joins TRBV6-4 and TRBJ2-3, with a weak D call TRBD2 (6 bases). The CDR3 is made up of 14 amino acids. The V and J ends lost 4 bases and 4 bases respectively, with 12 bases between them. The germline V gene has CDR1 MRHNA and CDR2 SNTAGT. The CDR3 here is CASSVEGGSDTQYF. The CDR3 DNA sequence: TGTGCCAGCAGTGTAGAGGGAGGATCAGATACGCAGTATTTT.

V gene TRBV9 combines with J gene TRBJ1-1; the match to TRBD1 covers 8 bases. Germline trimming cut 4 bases from V and 0 bases from J; bases unmatched to any gene: 5. Germline-derived CDR1 and CDR2 are SGDLS and YYNGEE. The CDR3 loop spans 15 amino acids. The CDR3 nucleotides read TGTGCCAGCAGCCCTCCAGGGGGCATGAACACTGAAGCTTTCTTT. This translates into CASSPPGGMNTEAFF.

The chain uses TRBV6-6 and TRBJ2-5, with a possible D match to TRBD2 (6 bases). The end of the DNA fits TRBJ2-7 better, so the J call may be wrong. This CDR3 is 14 amino acids long. Germline CDR1 is MNHNY and CDR2 is SVGAGI (reference sequence). The CDR3 is CASSAGSHPFEQYF. The CDR3 bases are TGTGCCAGCAGCGCGGGATCCCACCCGTTCGAGCAGTACTTC.

This clone was observed a handful of times. The gene calls are TRBV9 and TRBJ2-1; tentative D call: TRBD2 (5 bases). The V gene's germline CDR1 is SGDLS and CDR2 YYNGEE. The V end lost 0 bases, the J end lost 2 bases, and 18 bases lay between the germline ends. CDR3 length: 18 amino acids. CDR3 sequence: CASSVEIGASPTYNEQFF. DNA of the CDR3: TGTGCCAGCAGCGTAGAAATTGGCGCTAGCCCTACCTACAATGAGCAGTTCTTC.

This clone came up a few times. The chain joins TRBV18 to TRBJ2-7, with TRBD1 identical over 7 bases. V gave up 6 bases and J gave up 0 bases; unmatched junction bases: 5. CDR3 size: 14 residues. Per germline, CDR1 KGHSH and CDR2 LQKENI. CDR3 residues: CASSQDRSSYEQYF. DNA for the CDR3: TGTGCCAGCTCGCAGGACAGGAGCTCCTACGAGCAGTACTTC.

This clone was seen a handful of times. The rearrangement joins TRBV15 to TRBJ2-1; 12 bases fit TRBD2. Trimming at V came to 4 bases and at J to 9 bases, leaving 7 bases not matched to a gene. CDR3 length: 15 residues. From germline, CDR1 is LNHNV and CDR2 YYDKDF (reference sequence). The CDR3, as DNA: TGTGCCACCAGCACCGGGACTAGCGGGTCCGCTGAGCAGTTCTTC. Translating it yields CATSTGTSGSAEQFF.

There are a few counts of this clone. V and J are TRBV5-1 and TRBJ2-1; 7 nucleotides agree with TRBD2. From germline, CDR1 is SGHRS and CDR2 YFSETQ. V gave up 2 bases and J gave up 10 bases; unmatched junction bases: 12. This CDR3 contains 15 residues. Written as DNA, the CDR3 is TGCGCCAGCAGCTTCGGTGGGGGGGGAAACAGCGAGCAGTTCTTC. Its protein product is CASSFGGGGNSEQFF.

This clone was seen more than once but under ten times. CDR3 residues: CASSWAGEGGYTF. The CDR3 DNA follows: TGTGCCAGCAGCTGGGCGGGAGAGGGTGGCTACACCTTC. J is TRBJ1-2 and V is TRBV7-8; D call uncertain. The CDR3 sequence is 13 residues long. Germline CDR1 reads SGHVS; CDR2 reads FQNEAQ. The V end was cut by 4 bases, the J end by 7 bases, with 13 bases between.

This clone was seen a handful of times. This chain links TRBV6-5 with TRBJ1-5; D might be TRBD1 (6 bases). Trimming removed 5 bases from V and 2 bases from J, with 10 bases in between. This CDR3 is built from 14 residues. Germline assignment: CDR1 MNHEY and CDR2 SVGAGI. CDR3 sequence reads: CASSVRGRNQPQHF. The CDR3 DNA reads as TGTGCCAGCAGTGTCAGGGGTCGCAATCAGCCCCAGCATTTT.

This clone appeared a few times. V gene TRBV7-2 combines with J gene TRBJ2-5, with 8 bases identical to TRBD2. V shed 0 bases, J shed 5 bases, and the junction held 5 bases outside the gene matches. Per the germline V gene, CDR1 is SGHTA and CDR2 is FQGNSA. CDR3 size: 15 residues. The CDR3 region has the DNA TGTGCCAGCAGCTTAGCGGGACTAGATTACGAGACCCAGTACTTC. Translation: CASSLAGLDYETQYF. The full variable domain, in which reference TRBV7-2 and TRBJ2-5 provide the parts outside the CDR3, is GAGVSQSPSNKVTEKGKDVELRCDPISGHTALYWYRQSLGQGLEFLIYFQGNSAPDKSGLPSDRFSAERTGGSVSTLTIQRTQQEDSAVYLCASSLAGLDYETQYFGPGTRLLVL.

The CDR3, as DNA: TGTGCCAGCAGTCGACAGATGACTTTCTTT. This gives the protein CASSRQMTFF. V usage is TRBV2 and J usage is TRBJ1-1, with a tentative D call TRBD1 (5 bases). Germline V lookup: CDR1 SNHLY, CDR2 FYNNEI. Trimming took 5 bases from V and 12 from J, leaving 10 bases between them. This CDR3 region has 10 residues.

The chain is built from TRBV7-2 and TRBJ1-1; 7 nucleotides agree with TRBD1. Losses at the gene ends were 6 bases for V and 4 bases for J; bases not matched to a gene: 8. From germline, CDR1 is SGHTA and CDR2 FQGNSA. This CDR3 is built from 14 residues. This CDR3 is CASSSQGVGTEAFF. Written as DNA, the CDR3 is TGTGCCAGCAGTTCCCAGGGGGTCGGCACTGAAGCTTTCTTT.

This clone was seen a few times. The chain uses TRBV28 and TRBJ2-7, with D hard to call. The V and J ends lost 6 bases and 2 bases respectively, with 11 bases between them. CDR3 length equals 13 residues. Germline lookup yields CDR1 MDHEN and CDR2 SYDVKM. CDR3 in DNA: TGTGCCAGCAGACAGACCTATCCCTACGAGCAGTACTTC. As protein: CASRQTYPYEQYF.

This chain connects TRBV11-2 to TRBJ1-2; D gene unclear. CDR1 and CDR2 from the germline V gene are SGHAT and FQNNGV. The V end was cut by 5 bases, the J end by 4 bases, with 17 bases between. The CDR3 has 15 amino acids. The CDR3 coding sequence is TGTGCCAGCAGCACCCAATGGCCCCCGGGCTATGGCTACACCTTC. It is translated as CASSTQWPPGYGYTF.

Written as DNA, the CDR3 is TGTGCCAGCAGCCGGACAGGGGGGGAGAACACTGAAGCTTTCTTT. It yields the protein CASSRTGGENTEAFF. The gene calls are TRBV6-1 and TRBJ1-1; 10 bases align to TRBD1. This CDR3 is built from 15 residues. V dropped 6 bases and J dropped 1; count of bases not matched to a gene: 5. Germline CDR1 MNHNS, CDR2 SASEGT.

The chain has TRBV28 and TRBJ2-2; TRBD2 might be the D (5 bases). Germline-derived CDR1 and CDR2 are MDHEN and SYDVKM. Trimming cost V 8 bases and J 2 bases, with 15 bases left between them. CDR3 length equals 15 residues. CDR3 DNA: TGTGCCAGCTCCACTGCTAGCTCTAACACCGGGGAGCTGTTTTTT. Translated: CASSTASSNTGELFF.

This rearrangement joins TRBV9 to TRBJ2-2; TRBD2 agrees at 7 bases. This CDR3 comprises 15 residues. Germline V gene sequence: CDR1 SGDLS, CDR2 YYNGEE. V was pared by 3 bases and J by 4 bases, with 6 bases of the junction left unmatched. The CDR3 coding sequence is TGTGCCAGCAGCGGGGCGGGAGCTAGCACCGGGGAGCTGTTTTTT. Its protein is CASSGAGASTGELFF.

This clone was picked up a small number of times. V is TRBV5-4 and J is TRBJ1-1; 9 bases map to TRBD1. Germline lookup yields CDR1 SGHNT and CDR2 YYREEE (reference sequence). The junction had 11 bases not matched to a gene; V was cut back by 9 bases and J by 2 bases. The CDR3 runs 15 residues. The CDR3 nucleotides read TGTGCCACCGCGCGAGACAGGGGGGGCAACACTGAAGCTTTCTTT. It is translated as CATARDRGGNTEAFF.

In this sample, this clone turned up a few times. The chain combines TRBV7-8 with TRBJ1-1; D perhaps matches TRBD1 (6 bases). From germline, CDR1 is SGHVS and CDR2 FQNEAQ. The CDR3 totals 13 residues. V was cut by 4 bases and J by 4 bases, with 10 bases left in between. CDR3 sequence: CASSSQGSTEAFF. The CDR3, as DNA: TGTGCCAGCAGCTCTCAGGGGTCCACTGAAGCTTTCTTT.

The V call is TRBV10-3, the J call TRBJ1-1; D is unresolved. CDR1 is ENHRY and CDR2 is SYGVKD in the germline V gene. Trimming left V 7 bases short and J 0 bases short, with 12 bases between. This CDR3 has 14 residues. In DNA form, the CDR3 reads TGTGCCATCAAGGGAGACGCTGTGAACACTGAAGCTTTCTTT. This sequence encodes CAIKGDAVNTEAFF.

The rearrangement joins TRBV6-5 to TRBJ1-2; D may be TRBD1 (6 bases). This CDR3 has 13 amino acids. Germline assignment: CDR1 MNHEY and CDR2 SVGAGI. Trimming cost V 5 bases and J 2 bases, with 9 bases left between them. CDR3 region: CASSPDSNYGYTF. The CDR3 DNA reads TGTGCCAGCAGTCCGGACAGCAACTATGGCTACACCTTC.